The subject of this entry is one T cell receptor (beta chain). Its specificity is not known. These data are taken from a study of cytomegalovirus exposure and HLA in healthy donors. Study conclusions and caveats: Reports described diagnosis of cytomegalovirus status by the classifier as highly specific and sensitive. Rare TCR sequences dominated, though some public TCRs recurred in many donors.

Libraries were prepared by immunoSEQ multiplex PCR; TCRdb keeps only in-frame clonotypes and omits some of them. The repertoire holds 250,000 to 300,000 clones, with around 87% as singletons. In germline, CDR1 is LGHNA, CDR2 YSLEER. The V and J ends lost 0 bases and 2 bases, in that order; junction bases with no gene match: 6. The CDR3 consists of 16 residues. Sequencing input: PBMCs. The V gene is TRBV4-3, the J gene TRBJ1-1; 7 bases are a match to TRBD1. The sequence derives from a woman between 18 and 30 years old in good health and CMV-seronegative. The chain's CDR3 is CASSQEGGWTNTEAFF. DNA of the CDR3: TGCGCCAGCAGCCAAGAAGGGGGCTGGACTAACACTGAAGCTTTCTTT.